The 9 T cell receptor beta chains presented below share a single source sample, sequenced in a study of cytomegalovirus exposure and HLA in healthy donors (TCRdb year 2017). The library was made by the immunoSEQ multiplex PCR assay. For the multiplex PCR, a mixture combining 60 forward primers for TCR Vbeta segments and 13 reverse primers for TCR Jbeta segments was used. TCRdb limited this immuneACCESS table to in-frame rearrangements with V and J called. A share of clones is missing; checked studies link under half to unresolved V genes, and the rest is unexplained. This sample comprises 60,000 to 90,000 clones, about 70% of them detected only once. Less than 9% of the sample rests with the top ten. Sample: PBMCs. The receptors were gathered from a middle-aged man in good health and CMV-seropositive.

This clone was seen only a few times. The V and J genes are TRBV11-2 and TRBJ2-3; 11 bases align to TRBD2. The CDR3 sequence is 17 residues long. V gave up 5 bases and J gave up 2 bases; unmatched junction bases: 9. Germline CDR1 SGHAT, CDR2 FQNNGV. DNA of the CDR3: TGTGCCAGCAGCCCCGGGACTAGCGGAGTACACACAGATACGCAGTATTTT. This sequence encodes CASSPGTSGVHTDTQYF. Supplemented by reference TRBV11-2 and TRBJ2-3, the full variable domain reads EAGVAQSPRYKIIEKRQSVAFWCNPISGHATLYWYQQILGQGPKLLIQFQNNGVVDDSQLPKDRFSAERLKGVDSTLKIQPAKLEDSAVYLCASSPGTSGVHTDTQYFGPGTRLTVL.

This chain connects TRBV5-6 to TRBJ1-2; D uncertain. The germline CDR1 and CDR2 sequences are SGHDT and YYEEEE. The CDR3 consists of 13 residues. Between the trimmed V and J ends, which lost 4 bases and 4 bases, there was a span of 11 bases. CDR3 in amino acids: CASSPSNFYGYTF. CDR3 bases: TGTGCCAGCAGCCCGTCGAACTTCTATGGCTACACCTTC. The complete variable domain, with remaining parts taken from reference TRBV5-6 and TRBJ1-2, reads DAGVTQSPTHLIKTRGQQVTLRCSPKSGHDTVSWYQQALGQGPQFIFQYYEEEERQRGNFPDRFSGHQFPNYSSELNVNALLLGDSALYLCASSPSNFYGYTFGSGTRLTVV.

This clone occurred a few times. The V call is TRBV4-3, the J call TRBJ2-2; 7 positions match TRBD1. Germline lookup yields CDR1 LGHNA and CDR2 YSLEER. This CDR3 has 15 residues. Trimming cost V 3 bases and J 3 bases; bases outside gene matches: 4. The CDR3 region is CASSHRTGYTGELFF. In DNA form, the CDR3 reads TGCGCCAGCAGCCACCGGACAGGCTACACCGGGGAGCTGTTTTTT.

This clone was recorded a few times. The chain combines TRBV7-2 with TRBJ1-1; D gene ambiguous. There are 16 residues in the CDR3. Trimming removed 8 bases at V and 4 bases at J, with 23 bases between. The germline V gene has CDR1 SGHTA and CDR2 FQGNSA. The CDR3 nucleotides read TGTGCCAGCGAGCGAGACCCACTCAACTGGCGCACTGAAGCTTTCTTT. This sequence encodes CASERDPLNWRTEAFF.

This chain uses TRBV27 with TRBJ1-1; unclear D gene. V was shortened by 5 bases and J by 2 bases, with 9 bases between the two germline ends. The CDR3 contains 13 residues. Germline V gene sequence: CDR1 MNHEY, CDR2 SMNVEV (reference sequence). The CDR3 coding sequence is TGTGCCAGCAGTCCCCGGGAAAACACTGAAGCTTTCTTT. Translation gives CASSPRENTEAFF.

The chain couples TRBV5-1 to TRBJ2-3; 13 positions match TRBD2. Germline CDR1 is SGHRS and CDR2 is YFSETQ. V dropped 4 bases and J dropped 2; count of bases not matched to a gene: 4. The CDR3 totals 16 residues. In DNA form, the CDR3 reads TGCGCCAGCAGCCGAGGACTAGCGGGAGCCACAGATACGCAGTATTTT. This sequence encodes CASSRGLAGATDTQYF. The entire variable domain, with the rest obtained from reference TRBV5-1 and TRBJ2-3, is as follows: KAGVTQTPRYLIKTRGQQVTLSCSPISGHRSVSWYQQTPGQGLQFLFEYFSETQRNKGNFPGRFSGRQFSNSRSEMNVSTLELGDSALYLCASSRGLAGATDTQYFGPGTRLTVL.

This chain links TRBV28 with TRBJ2-1, with D possibly being TRBD2 (6 bases). Deletions cut 5 bases from V and 10 bases from J, with 12 bases between. CDR1 is MDHEN and CDR2 is SYDVKM in the germline V gene. CDR3 length: 12 residues. CDR3 loop: CASSPHAGEQFF. The CDR3 region has the DNA TGTGCCAGCAGTCCCCACGCGGGAGAGCAGTTCTTC.

The CDR3 sequence is CASQRTSGTLSSYEQYF. The CDR3 DNA sequence: TGTGCCAGCCAACGGACTAGCGGGACTCTAAGCTCCTACGAGCAGTACTTC. The chain carries TRBV27 and TRBJ2-7, with TRBD2 matching over 12 bases. The CDR3 is made up of 17 amino acids. From germline, CDR1 is MNHEY and CDR2 SMNVEV (reference sequence). Trimming at V came to 8 bases and at J to 0 bases, leaving 11 bases not matched to a gene.

The chain links TRBV9 to TRBJ2-2, with a weak D call TRBD1 (5 bases). Trimming left V 4 bases short and J 5 bases short, with 12 bases between. The CDR3 is 14 residues long. CDR1 and CDR2 (germline): SGDLS, YYNGEE. In DNA, the CDR3 is TGTGCCAGCAGCTTCCAGGGTTTGACCGGGGAGCTGTTTTTT. Residues: CASSFQGLTGELFF.